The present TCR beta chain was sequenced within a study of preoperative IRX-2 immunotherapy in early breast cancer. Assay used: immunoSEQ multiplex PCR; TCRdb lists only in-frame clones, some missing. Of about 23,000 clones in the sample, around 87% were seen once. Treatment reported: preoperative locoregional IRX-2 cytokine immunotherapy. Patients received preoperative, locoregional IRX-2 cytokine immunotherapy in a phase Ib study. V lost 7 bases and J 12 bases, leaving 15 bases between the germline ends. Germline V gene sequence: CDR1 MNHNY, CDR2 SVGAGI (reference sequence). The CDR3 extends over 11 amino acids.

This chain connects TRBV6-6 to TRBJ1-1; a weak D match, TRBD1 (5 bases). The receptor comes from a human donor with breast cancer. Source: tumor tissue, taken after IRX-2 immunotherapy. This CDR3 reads CASTHGTTTFF. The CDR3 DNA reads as TGTGCCAGCACCCACGGGACTACAACTTTCTTT.